These T cell receptor beta chains were read from a single sample in a study of blood T cell repertoires in COVID-19. Generated by immunoSEQ multiplex PCR, the TCRdb table keeps only in-frame clones and is missing some. The sample records more than 300,000 clones, roughly 91% being singletons. Sequenced input: PBMCs or T cells enriched from blood (not recorded which). The receptor source for this set is a woman aged 18 to 35 who had recovered from COVID-19. Both conserved end residues are part of each CDR3. The D gene is left open where the match is weak. Size tells how often a clone was seen (once, few, many) or the class of an expanded clone, and some rows leave it out.

j_call,clone_size,d_call,v_call,cdr3_aa,cdr3_nt
TRBJ1-1,NA,NA,TRBV29-1,CSAQAEAQTMNTEAFF,TGCAGCGCCCAAGCGGAGGCCCAGACCATGAACACTGAAGCTTTCTTT
TRBJ2-7,NA,TRBD1,TRBV5-6,CASSRDRIMAREQYF,TGTGCCAGCAGCCGGGACAGAATTATGGCACGCGAGCAGTACTTC
TRBJ2-2,once,TRBD1,TRBV2,CASRKIGTVPGELFF,TGTGCCAGCAGGAAAATAGGGACAGTCCCCGGGGAGCTGTTTTTT
TRBJ1-4,NA,NA,TRBV28,CASRENRGYNEKLFF,TGTGCCAGCAGGGAAAACCGCGGATATAATGAAAAACTGTTTTTT
TRBJ1-5,once,NA,TRBV18,CASSSPDSQPQHF,TGTGCCAGCTCATCGCCGGACAGTCAGCCCCAGCATTTT
TRBJ1-1,once,NA,TRBV5-1,CASSLEGEVAFF,TGCGCCAGCAGCTTGGAAGGGGAGGTGGCTTTCTTT
TRBJ2-1,NA,TRBD2,TRBV2,CASSPRLAGGYHEQFF,TGTGCCAGCAGTCCCAGACTAGCGGGGGGGTACCATGAGCAGTTCTTC
TRBJ2-7,NA,NA,TRBV7-8,CASSPTWTVYEQYF,TGTGCCAGCAGCCCCACGTGGACAGTCTACGAGCAGTACTTC
TRBJ2-7,NA,TRBD1,TRBV7-9,CASSRTGPHEQYF,TGTGCCAGCAGCCGGACAGGGCCGCACGAGCAGTACTTC
TRBJ2-1,NA,TRBD2,TRBV4-3,CASSQDHPAGGGNEQFF,TGCGCCAGCAGCCAAGATCACCCAGCGGGGGGAGGTAATGAGCAGTTCTTC
TRBJ1-6,NA,NA,TRBV7-2,CASSLSPNSPLHF,TGTGCCAGCAGCTTATCCCCAAATTCACCCCTCCACTTT
TRBJ2-1,NA,NA,TRBV19,CATSLWQEQFF,TGTGCCACCTCCCTCTGGCAGGAACAGTTCTTC
TRBJ1-1,NA,NA,TRBV24-1,CATRLDSEAFF,TGTGCCACCAGGTTGGACAGTGAAGCTTTCTTT
TRBJ1-4,NA,NA,TRBV5-1,CASSLAAGVNEKLFF,TGCGCCAGCAGCTTGGCGGCAGGGGTTAATGAAAAACTGTTTTTT
TRBJ2-2,NA,NA,TRBV18,CASSPGLNTGELFF,TGTGCCAGCTCACCGGGACTTAACACCGGGGAGCTGTTTTTT
TRBJ1-5,NA,NA,TRBV18,CASSPSAGNQPQHF,TGTGCCAGCTCACCATCAGCGGGCAATCAGCCCCAGCATTTT
TRBJ2-7,NA,TRBD2,TRBV11-2,CASSSWGLARSYEQYF,TGTGCCAGCAGCTCCTGGGGACTAGCGAGGTCCTACGAGCAGTACTTC
TRBJ1-2,NA,NA,TRBV4-1,CASSQEQTIANYGYTF,TGCGCCAGCAGCCAAGAGCAGACAATAGCTAACTATGGCTACACCTTC
TRBJ2-1,NA,TRBD1,TRBV18,CASSPQGDEQFF,TGTGCCAGCTCTCCCCAGGGGGATGAGCAGTTCTTC
TRBJ2-1,once,NA,TRBV25-1,CASNRAGSYNEQFF,TGTGCCAGCAATCGGGCAGGGTCCTACAATGAGCAGTTCTTC
TRBJ1-1,NA,NA,TRBV27,CASSYRAMNTEAFF,TGTGCCAGCAGTTACAGGGCTATGAACACTGAAGCTTTCTTT
TRBJ1-2,NA,NA,TRBV18,CASSPGGGLGYGYTF,TGTGCCAGCTCACCAGGTGGCGGCTTAGGCTATGGCTACACCTTC
TRBJ2-5,NA,TRBD2,TRBV30,CAWSVAGGPGVQETQYF,TGTGCCTGGAGTGTGGCGGGGGGGCCCGGTGTGCAAGAGACCCAGTACTTC
TRBJ1-5,NA,TRBD1,TRBV6-5,CASSRDRVDQPQHF,TGTGCCAGCAGCCGGGACAGGGTCGATCAGCCCCAGCATTTT